The 32 T cell receptor beta chains presented below share a single source sample, sequenced in a study of cytomegalovirus exposure and HLA in healthy donors. The PCR made use of 60 Vbeta and 13 Jbeta primers. Measured with immunoSEQ multiplex PCR; TCRdb has only the in-frame clones, and not every one. The sample lists approximately 41,000 clones, about 85% occurring once. The sequencing input was PBMCs. These receptors originate from a man aged 45-65 years in good health and CMV-seronegative.

This rearrangement joins TRBV21-1 to TRBJ2-2; the DNA was not used to check the table's D call, TRBD1. TRBV21-1 is a pseudogene locus. The length of the CDR3 is 16 residues. CDR3 DNA: TGTGCCAGCAGCAGAATAACAGATAAGAACACCGGGGAGCTGTTTTTT. Translating it yields CASSRITDKNTGELFF.

The rearrangement joins TRBV4-3 to TRBJ2-3, with 9 bases aligning to TRBD2. In germline, CDR1 is LGHNA, CDR2 YSLEER. The junction had 6 bases not matched to a gene; V was cut back by 3 bases and J by 2 bases. The CDR3 runs to 16 residues. CDR3 DNA: TGCGCCAGCAGCCAGGCCCTAGCGGGAAACACAGATACGCAGTATTTT. It encodes CASSQALAGNTDTQYF.

DNA for the CDR3: TGTGCCAGCAGCCTTTTGACTAGCGGGGCTCACAATGAGCAGTTCTTC. Protein sequence: CASSLLTSGAHNEQFF. The chain has TRBV11-2 and TRBJ2-1; TRBD2 matches 11 bases. The CDR3 is made up of 16 amino acids. With V trimmed by 5 bases and J by 5 bases, 8 bases remained unmatched. Germline assignment: CDR1 SGHAT and CDR2 FQNNGV.

The chain uses TRBV4-3 and TRBJ2-2, with TRBD2 matching 8 bases. Losses at the gene ends were 0 bases for V and 7 bases for J; bases not matched to a gene: 10. Germline V CDR1 and CDR2: LGHNA, YSLEER. The CDR3 is 17 residues long. The CDR3 region has the DNA TGCGCCAGCAGCCAAGAACAAGCGGGGGCCCTATTCGGGGAGCTGTTTTTT. As protein: CASSQEQAGALFGELFF.

For the CDR3, the DNA is TGTGCCAGTATGAGGGCCAAGGGTAACTATGGCTACACCTTC. The encoded protein is CASMRAKGNYGYTF. The chain is built from TRBV19 and TRBJ1-2, with D uncertain. Trimming removed 7 bases from V and 1 base from J, with 13 bases in between. This CDR3 contains 14 residues. The germline gives CDR1 LNHDA, CDR2 SQIVND (reference sequence).

This clone was seen only a few times. J is TRBJ2-2 and V is TRBV2, with D possibly being TRBD1 (6 bases). Germline lookup yields CDR1 SNHLY and CDR2 FYNNEI. V lost 6 bases to trimming and J lost 5 bases, with 13 bases between them. This CDR3 is 14 amino acids long. CDR3 region: CASRDSLETGELFF. As DNA, the CDR3 is TGTGCCAGCAGGGACAGCTTAGAGACCGGGGAGCTGTTTTTT.

With regard to this clone: The germline gene is not matched at one end of the junction; a read error may be the cause. The rearrangement uses TRBV7-9 and TRBJ1-5, with TRBD1 matching over 7 bases. The germline V gene encodes CDR1 SEHNR and CDR2 FQNEAQ (reference sequence). The CDR3 loop spans 15 amino acids. This chain's CDR3 is CSSSVGTAPGQPQHF. The CDR3 bases are TGTTCCAGCAGCGTCGGGACAGCCCCTGGGCAGCCCCAGCATTTT.

V gene TRBV7-9 combines with J gene TRBJ1-1; 9 nucleotides match TRBD1. The trim removed 3 bases at V and 5 bases at J, leaving 7 bases unmatched. The CDR3 contains 15 residues. Per the germline V gene, CDR1 is SEHNR and CDR2 is FQNEAQ (reference sequence). CDR3 in amino acids: CASSLYLDRGTEAFF. DNA of the CDR3: TGTGCCAGCAGCTTGTACCTGGACAGGGGAACTGAAGCTTTCTTT. The variable domain in full, with the rest retrieved from reference TRBV7-9 and TRBJ1-1, is DTGVSQNPRHKITKRGQNVTFRCDPISEHNRLYWYRQTLGQGPEFLTYFQNEAQLEKSRLLSDRFSAERPKGSFSTLEIQRTEQGDSAMYLCASSLYLDRGTEAFFGQGTRLTVV.

The rearrangement joins TRBV7-3 to TRBJ2-1, with TRBD2 matching over 10 bases. The trim removed 2 bases at V and 4 bases at J, leaving 5 bases unmatched. This CDR3 contains 16 residues. Looked up from germline, CDR1 is SGHTA and CDR2 is FQGTGA. CDR3 DNA sequence: TGTGCCAGCAGCTTAGGACTAGCGGAGGGATACAATGAGCAGTTCTTC. This translates into CASSLGLAEGYNEQFF.

The chain combines TRBV18 with TRBJ2-3; tentatively, D is TRBD2 (6 bases). The CDR3 covers 15 residues. Germline V lookup: CDR1 KGHSH, CDR2 LQKENI. The germline V and J ends were trimmed by 5 bases and 6 bases, with 18 bases remaining between them. Written as DNA, the CDR3 is TGTGCCAGCTCAACCCGGGACTCTCATCCGGATACGCAGTATTTT. This encodes CASSTRDSHPDTQYF.

The chain uses TRBV15 and TRBJ2-4, with 10 bases matching TRBD2. The germline V gene has CDR1 LNHNV and CDR2 YYDKDF (reference sequence). Trimming at V came to 0 bases and at J to 2 bases, leaving 10 bases not matched to a gene. The CDR3 has 19 amino acids. CDR3 loop: CATSRELAGSGVSKNIQYF. The CDR3 nucleotides are TGTGCCACCAGCAGAGAACTAGCGGGATCCGGGGTGTCCAAAAACATTCAGTACTTC.

The chain carries TRBV6-1 and TRBJ2-1; D gene unclear. Trimming left V 8 bases short and J 3 bases short, with 5 bases between. CDR1 and CDR2 (germline): MNHNS, SASEGT. The CDR3 extends over 11 amino acids. Here the CDR3 DNA reads TGTGCCAGCGGCTTCTACAATGAGCAGTTCTTC. Translation gives CASGFYNEQFF.

CDR3 DNA: TGTGCCAGCAGTTTAGGTCCAGGGCTAGGCTCCTATAATTCACCCCTCCACTTT. It yields the protein CASSLGPGLGSYNSPLHF. This chain uses TRBV28 with TRBJ1-6; a weak D match, TRBD1 (5 bases). This CDR3 region has 18 residues. The V gene's germline CDR1 is MDHEN and CDR2 SYDVKM. Trimming took 2 bases from V and 0 from J, leaving 14 bases between them.

The chain links TRBV10-3 to TRBJ1-2; no reliable D call. V was pared by 4 bases and J by 3 bases, with 12 bases between. Looked up from germline, CDR1 is ENHRY and CDR2 is SYGVKD. The CDR3 is 14 residues long. The CDR3 nucleotides read TGTGCCATCAGTGCGGCAGGAAGTGACTATGGCTACACCTTC. Translated: CAISAAGSDYGYTF.

A few counts support this clone. V gene TRBV19 combines with J gene TRBJ2-5, with 7 bases matching TRBD2. The end of the DNA is better explained by TRBJ2-7, so the J call may be wrong. Germline V gives CDR1 LNHDA, CDR2 SQIVND (reference sequence). This CDR3 is built from 14 residues. The CDR3, as DNA: TGTGCCAGTAGCCCCGGCGGGGAGGGCTACGAGCAGTACTTC. It yields the protein CASSPGGEGYEQYF.

The rearrangement joins TRBV7-2 to TRBJ1-2; 12 bases match TRBD1. Per the germline V gene, CDR1 is SGHTA and CDR2 is FQGNSA. This CDR3 region has 17 residues. V lost 5 bases to trimming and J lost 8 bases; unmatched junction nucleotides: 15. CDR3 coding DNA: TGTGCCAGCAGCCCGGCCGGTCCCGGGACAGGGGGCTGGGGCTACACCTTC. Translated, it gives CASSPAGPGTGGWGYTF.

This clone is a singleton in its sample. The chain links TRBV10-3 to TRBJ1-5; 7 nucleotides align to TRBD1. V dropped 4 bases and J dropped 5; count of bases not matched to a gene: 5. The CDR3 runs to 14 residues. CDR1 and CDR2 from the germline V gene are ENHRY and SYGVKD. CDR3 in DNA: TGTGCCATCAGTGGGGACAGAGAGTATCAGCCCCAGCATTTT. It encodes CAISGDREYQPQHF.

The rearrangement links TRBV6-5 to TRBJ2-3; TRBD2 might be the D (6 bases). Germline loops: CDR1 MNHEY, CDR2 SVGAGI. With 2 bases removed from V and 1 base from J, the gap between germline ends came to 13 bases. This CDR3 spans 16 amino acids. CDR3 residues: CASSYVLGGGTDTQYF. In nucleotides, the CDR3 is TGTGCCAGCAGTTACGTTTTGGGGGGAGGCACAGATACGCAGTATTTT.

The chain links TRBV4-1 to TRBJ1-5, with D maybe TRBD1 (6 bases). The CDR3 runs to 15 residues. CDR1 and CDR2 (germline): MGHRA, YSYEKL. Trimming took 2 bases from V and 0 from J, leaving 8 bases between them. CDR3 region: CASSQRTDSNQPQHF. Here the CDR3 DNA reads TGCGCCAGCAGCCAACGGACAGATAGCAATCAGCCCCAGCATTTT.

The J gene is TRBJ1-2, the V gene TRBV5-4; 10 nucleotides align to TRBD1. After removal of 3 bases from V and 8 bases from J, the junction contained 10 bases not matched to a gene. CDR3 length: 15 amino acids. Germline V gene sequence: CDR1 SGHNT, CDR2 YYREEE (reference sequence). The CDR3 reads CASSWDRGQTRGYTF. The CDR3 region has the DNA TGTGCCAGCAGCTGGGACAGGGGCCAGACCCGGGGCTACACCTTC.

The V call is TRBV6-4, the J call TRBJ2-7, with D perhaps matching TRBD1 (6 bases). The V end lost 5 bases, the J end lost 4 bases, and 9 bases lay between the germline ends. Germline lookup yields CDR1 MRHNA and CDR2 SNTAGT. The CDR3 is 12 amino acids. The CDR3, as DNA: TGTGCCAGCAGTCTGGACAGTTACGAGCAGTACTTC. Protein: CASSLDSYEQYF.

A word on this clone: The junction departs from germline at one end; a sequencing error may be responsible. The chain joins TRBV7-9 to TRBJ2-7; TRBD2 agrees at 7 bases. Germline CDR1 reads SEHNR; CDR2 reads FQNEAQ (reference sequence). The CDR3 is 14 residues long. In nucleotides, the CDR3 is TGTTCCAGCGGGAACTCCGACAGACTCTACGAGCAGTACTTC. This translates into CSSGNSDRLYEQYF.

This clone appeared a single time. V usage is TRBV27 and J usage is TRBJ2-5, with D perhaps TRBD2 (5 bases). The CDR3 is 13 amino acids. Trimming stripped 2 bases from V and 7 bases from J, with 11 bases between. Germline CDR1 and CDR2: MNHEY and SMNVEV (reference sequence). This CDR3 reads CASSLEGWGTQYF. CDR3 sequence (DNA): TGTGCCAGCAGTTTAGAGGGTTGGGGGACCCAGTACTTC.

The chain combines TRBV27 with TRBJ1-2, with 8 bases identical to TRBD1. Germline V gives CDR1 MNHEY, CDR2 SMNVEV (reference sequence). This CDR3 is 14 amino acids long. Trimming removed 3 bases from V and 6 bases from J; junction bases left unmatched: 6. This CDR3 reads CASSFDRGVNGYTF. CDR3 coding DNA: TGTGCCAGCAGTTTCGACAGGGGAGTTAATGGCTACACCTTC.

The CDR3 region has the DNA TGTGCCAGCAGCCGGGGGGGGTTGGACAATGAGCAGTTCTTC. Its translation is CASSRGGLDNEQFF. This chain uses TRBV7-3 with TRBJ2-1; 8 positions agree with TRBD2. Per germline, CDR1 SGHTA and CDR2 FQGTGA. Losses at the gene ends were 5 bases for V and 5 bases for J; bases not matched to a gene: 5. This CDR3 is 14 amino acids long.

The rearrangement uses TRBV9 and TRBJ1-4, with TRBD1 matching 7 bases. The V and J ends lost 7 bases and 6 bases, in that order; junction bases with no gene match: 15. The CDR3 totals 16 residues. Germline V gene lookup returns CDR1 SGDLS and CDR2 YYNGEE. CDR3 region: CASGPPDRPGDEKLFF. DNA of the CDR3: TGTGCCAGCGGGCCCCCGGACAGGCCGGGCGATGAAAAACTGTTTTTT.

The gene calls are TRBV11-1 and TRBJ2-1, with 8 nucleotides matching TRBD1. The J segment lost 0 bases and the V segment lost 5 bases, leaving 3 bases of the junction unmatched. Germline values: CDR1 SGHAT, CDR2 FQDESV (reference sequence). The CDR3 has 15 amino acids. In DNA form, the CDR3 reads TGTGCCAGCAGCACAACAGGGGGCTCCTACAATGAGCAGTTCTTC. Its protein is CASSTTGGSYNEQFF.

A single count supports this clone. The chain joins TRBV11-1 to TRBJ2-1, with D perhaps TRBD2 (6 bases). The CDR3 spans 12 residues. Germline values: CDR1 SGHAT, CDR2 FQDESV (reference sequence). V lost 1 base and J lost 8, with 6 bases in between. CDR3 nucleotide sequence: TGTGCCAGCAGCTTAGGGGAGGATGAGCAGTTCTTC. The encoded protein is CASSLGEDEQFF.

This clone was recorded only once. The CDR3 is CASSLDGGTRQYF. CDR3 coding DNA: TGTGCCAGCAGCTTAGACGGGGGGACCCGGCAGTACTTC. The V call is TRBV7-2, the J call TRBJ2-7, with 7 bases matching TRBD2. V lost 1 base, J lost 9 bases, and 6 bases stayed unmatched. The CDR3 is 13 amino acids. Germline assignment: CDR1 SGHTA and CDR2 FQGNSA.

This clone was seen a few times. The gene calls are TRBV7-8 and TRBJ2-7, with D tentatively TRBD1 (6 bases). CDR1 is SGHVS, CDR2 FQNEAQ, per germline. The CDR3 totals 13 residues. The CDR3 here is CFFKQGPAYEQYF. The CDR3 DNA follows: TGTTTTTTCAAGCAGGGGCCGGCATACGAGCAGTACTTC. The whole variable domain, filled in from reference TRBV7-8 and TRBJ2-7, reads GAGVSQSPRYKVAKRGQDVALRCDPISGHVSLFWYQQALGQGPEFLTYFQNEAQLDKSGLPSDRFFAERPEGSVSTLKIQRTQQEDSAVYLCFFKQGPAYEQYFGPGTRLTVT.

The rearrangement uses TRBV4-3 and TRBJ1-1; a weak D match, TRBD1 (6 bases). Trimming left V 0 bases short and J 7 bases short, with 18 bases between. The CDR3 runs 16 residues. Per the germline V gene, CDR1 is LGHNA and CDR2 is YSLEER. The chain's CDR3 is CASSQEGGGRRNEAFF. The DNA of the CDR3 is TGCGCCAGCAGCCAAGAGGGAGGGGGGCGAAGGAATGAAGCTTTCTTT.

This chain connects TRBV6-1 to TRBJ2-7, with 8 bases aligning to TRBD1. This CDR3 comprises 14 residues. From germline, CDR1 is MNHNS and CDR2 SASEGT. The trim removed 5 bases at V and 1 base at J, leaving 4 bases unmatched. DNA of the CDR3: TGTGCCAGCAGTATAGGACAGGGTTCCTACGAGCAGTACTTC. Its translation is CASSIGQGSYEQYF.